Each of the 20 T cell receptor beta chains below was sequenced from the same sample in a study of blood T cells in healthy people across ages. A sample-barcoded 5' primer and a J-beta primer mix were used in a second PCR of about 7 to 11 cycles. TCRdb passed the 5' RACE reads through MiXCR, listing each CDR3 protein once. The table has just under 750,000 distinct CDR3 sequences, approximately 22% seen once; the top ten hold about 20%. The source material was blood. Receptors originate from a man aged 65 to 79 in good health.

This clonotype was counted a few times. The V call is TRBV20-1, the J call TRBJ1-2; TRBD1 is a possible D gene (5 bases). The CDR3 consists of 13 residues. CDR1 and CDR2 from the germline V gene are DFQATT and SNEGSKA (reference sequence). V was trimmed by 6 bases and J by 2 bases, leaving 13 bases between them. The CDR3 bases are TGCAGTGCCTATCGGGGGGGGAACTATGGCTACACCTTC. Amino acid sequence: CSAYRGGNYGYTF.

This clonotype came up a few times. The J gene is TRBJ1-2, the V gene TRBV29-1, with unresolved D. The CDR3 is made up of 10 amino acids. Per the germline V gene, CDR1 is SQVTM and CDR2 is ANQGSEA. The V end was cut by 3 bases, the J end by 4 bases, with 3 bases between. The CDR3 DNA sequence: TGCAGCGTTGACAGCTATGGCTACACCTTC. Its protein is CSVDSYGYTF. Filled out from reference TRBV29-1 and TRBJ1-2, the complete variable domain reads SAVISQKPSRDICQRGTSLTIQCQVDSQVTMMFWYRQQPGQSLTLIATANQGSEATYESGFVIDKFPISRPNLTFSTLTVSNMSPEDSSIYLCSVDSYGYTFGSGTRLTVV.

V usage is TRBV6-5 and J usage is TRBJ2-7; 9 nucleotides agree with TRBD2. The DNA end lines up better with TRBJ2-1; the J call may be wrong. Germline V lookup: CDR1 MNHEY, CDR2 SVGAGI. The CDR3 totals 16 residues. CDR3 DNA sequence: TGTGCCAGCAGTTACTCGGGCGGGAGGGCCTATGATGAGCAGTTCTTC. Its translation is CASSYSGGRAYDEQFF.

The chain carries TRBV6-2 or TRBV6-3 and TRBJ2-4; 8 bases align to TRBD1. There are 14 residues in the CDR3. Germline CDR1 reads MNHEY; CDR2 reads SVGEGT. V shed 6 bases, J shed 7 bases, and the junction held 8 bases outside the gene matches. The CDR3 DNA is TGTGCCAGCAGCAGTATGACAGGGGACAACATTCAGTACTTC. Its protein product is CASSSMTGDNIQYF.

The J gene is TRBJ2-5, the V gene TRBV11-2, with D perhaps matching TRBD1 or TRBD2 (6 bases each). CDR3 length equals 15 residues. Germline V gives CDR1 SGHAT, CDR2 FQNNGV. With 1 base removed from V and 4 bases from J, the gap between germline ends came to 13 bases. This CDR3 reads CASSLVWGARETQYF. CDR3 bases: TGTGCCAGCAGCTTAGTTTGGGGGGCGCGAGAGACCCAGTACTTC.

This clonotype was seen more than once but under ten times. This chain connects TRBV20-1 to TRBJ1-2; D remains ambiguous. CDR1 is DFQATT, CDR2 SNEGSKA, per germline (reference sequence). Trimming pared 0 bases from V and 8 bases from J, leaving 10 bases between. The CDR3 length is 12 residues. The CDR3 loop reads CSARDLAEGYTF. In DNA form, the CDR3 reads TGCAGTGCTAGAGATTTGGCGGAGGGCTACACCTTC.

The V gene is TRBV7-8, the J gene TRBJ2-3; 10 bases are a match to TRBD2. This CDR3 comprises 16 residues. CDR1 SGHVS and CDR2 FQNEAQ come from the germline V gene. Trimming took 5 bases from V and 6 from J; bases not matched to a gene: 11. The CDR3 region has the DNA TGTGCCAGCAGCCCCGGACGGCTAGCGGGGGTTGATACGCAGTATTTT. Encoded protein: CASSPGRLAGVDTQYF. Combining the CDR3 with reference TRBV7-8 and TRBJ2-3 gives the whole variable domain GAGVSQSPRYKVAKRGQDVALRCDPISGHVSLFWYQQALGQGPEFLTYFQNEAQLDKSGLPSDRFFAERPEGSVSTLKIQRTQQEDSAVYLCASSPGRLAGVDTQYFGPGTRLTVL.

The chain links TRBV11-2 to TRBJ2-1, with D possibly being TRBD1 (6 bases). CDR1 is SGHAT, CDR2 FQNNGV, per germline. The ends were cut back, 3 bases at V and 7 bases at J, with 13 bases in the middle. CDR3 length: 14 residues. The CDR3 DNA reads as TGTGCCAGCAGCTTCCTTCCCGGACAGAATGAGCAGTTCTTC. Translating gives CASSFLPGQNEQFF.

The table lists this clonotype with a few counts. The J gene is TRBJ2-1, the V gene TRBV11-2; D ambiguous. Between the trimmed V and J ends, which lost 0 bases and 6 bases, there was a span of 12 bases. The CDR3 length is 15 residues. Germline V gene sequence: CDR1 SGHAT, CDR2 FQNNGV. CDR3 in amino acids: CASSLDYQNPNEQFF. In DNA, the CDR3 is TGTGCCAGCAGCTTAGATTACCAGAATCCCAATGAGCAGTTCTTC.

The chain combines TRBV18 with TRBJ1-1; D not resolved. Per germline, CDR1 KGHSH and CDR2 LQKENI. Trimming pared 3 bases from V and 0 bases from J, leaving 14 bases between. The CDR3 covers 16 residues. CDR3 residues: CASSPDRQRLNTEAFF. CDR3 sequence (DNA): TGTGCCAGCTCACCCGATCGACAAAGGCTGAACACTGAAGCTTTCTTT.

V usage is TRBV18 and J usage is TRBJ1-3; D is ambiguous. This CDR3 comprises 14 residues. Germline CDR1 KGHSH, CDR2 LQKENI. Trimming stripped 3 bases from V and 2 bases from J, with 8 bases between. CDR3 residues: CASSPQLAGNTIYF. CDR3 sequence (DNA): TGTGCCAGCTCACCGCAGTTGGCTGGAAACACCATATATTTT. The variable domain in full, completed from reference TRBV18 and TRBJ1-3, reads NAGVMQNPRHLVRRRGQEARLRCSPMKGHSHVYWYRQLPEEGLKFMVYLQKENIIDESGMPKERFSAEFPKEGPSILRIQQVVRGDSAAYFCASSPQLAGNTIYFGEGSWLTVV.

V gene TRBV30 combines with J gene TRBJ1-1, with TRBD1 matching 7 bases. Germline V gives CDR1 GTSNPN, CDR2 SVGIG (reference sequence). CDR3 length equals 13 residues. The trim removed 8 bases at V and 2 bases at J, leaving 8 bases unmatched. The CDR3 bases are TGTGCCCACAAAGGGGGCTCTAACACTGAAGCTTTCTTT. The encoded protein is CAHKGGSNTEAFF.

V gene TRBV19 combines with J gene TRBJ2-5; perhaps D is TRBD1 or TRBD2 (6 bases each). This CDR3 contains 15 residues. V shed 0 bases and J shed 2 bases, with 10 bases lying between them. Germline CDR1 LNHDA, CDR2 SQIVND (reference sequence). The CDR3 loop is CASSIDRGQQETQYF. CDR3 nucleotide sequence: TGTGCCAGTAGTATAGATCGGGGGCAGCAAGAGACCCAGTACTTC.

CDR3 in DNA: TGTGCCACCAGTGTAACTCCAAAGAAATTTGCTAGCCCGGTATACGAGCAGTACGTC. It specifies CATSVTPKKFASPVYEQYV. The chain joins TRBV24-1 to TRBJ2-7, with D possibly matching TRBD2 (5 bases). V lost 5 bases, J lost 4 bases, and 29 bases lay in between. The CDR3 runs 19 residues. Germline CDR1 is KGHDR and CDR2 is SFDVKD.

The J gene is TRBJ1-2, the V gene TRBV20-1; D not resolved. CDR1 DFQATT and CDR2 SNEGSKA come from the germline V gene (reference sequence). The CDR3 sequence is 14 residues long. Trimming left V 1 base short and J 0 bases short, with 9 bases between. The DNA for the CDR3 is TGCAGTGCTAGAGGTGGGATCGCTAACTATGGCTACACCTTC. Translated: CSARGGIANYGYTF.

The table lists this clonotype with many counts. The V call is TRBV12-3 or TRBV12-4, the J call TRBJ2-3; the D is unclear. The CDR3 length is 13 residues. Trimming left V 4 bases short and J 2 bases short, with 7 bases between. The chain's CDR3 is CASSYPPTDTQYF. The CDR3, as DNA: TGTGCCAGCAGTTACCCCCCCACAGATACGCAGTATTTT.

The chain has TRBV5-1 and TRBJ2-3; 7 nucleotides align to TRBD1. The tail of the sequence fits TRBJ1-5 better, so the J call may be wrong. Looked up from germline, CDR1 is SGHRS and CDR2 is YFSETQ. This CDR3 has 15 amino acids. CDR3 in DNA: TGCGCCAGCAGCTTGGACAGGGTCGGGACAGATACGCAGCATTTT. The encoded protein is CASSLDRVGTDTQHF.

This clonotype was seen repeatedly, ten times or more. V usage is TRBV7-2 and J usage is TRBJ2-1; D not resolved. The CDR3 runs to 14 residues. Germline CDR1 and CDR2: SGHTA and FQGNSA. Trimming removed 6 bases from V and 5 bases from J, with 14 bases in between. The CDR3: CASSLSGRNNEQFF. CDR3 DNA: TGTGCCAGCAGTCTCTCGGGCCGAAACAATGAGCAGTTCTTC.

This clonotype showed up just a few times. The chain combines TRBV5-1 with TRBJ2-2, with TRBD2 matching over 11 bases. CDR1 SGHRS and CDR2 YFSETQ come from the germline V gene. This CDR3 has 16 amino acids. Germline trimming cut 3 bases from V and 4 bases from J; bases unmatched to any gene: 5. CDR3 in DNA: TGCGCCAGCAGCTCGGGACTAGCGGCGAGCACCGGGGAGCTGTTTTTT. Its translation: CASSSGLAASTGELFF.

This clonotype has a count of ten or more. The chain couples TRBV28 to TRBJ2-3; D uncertain. The CDR3 sequence is 13 residues long. Germline V gene sequence: CDR1 MDHEN, CDR2 SYDVKM. Deletions cut 6 bases from V and 0 bases from J, with 7 bases between. In DNA, the CDR3 is TGTGCCAGCAGGTCTACTAGCACAGATACGCAGTATTTT. Translated, it gives CASRSTSTDTQYF.